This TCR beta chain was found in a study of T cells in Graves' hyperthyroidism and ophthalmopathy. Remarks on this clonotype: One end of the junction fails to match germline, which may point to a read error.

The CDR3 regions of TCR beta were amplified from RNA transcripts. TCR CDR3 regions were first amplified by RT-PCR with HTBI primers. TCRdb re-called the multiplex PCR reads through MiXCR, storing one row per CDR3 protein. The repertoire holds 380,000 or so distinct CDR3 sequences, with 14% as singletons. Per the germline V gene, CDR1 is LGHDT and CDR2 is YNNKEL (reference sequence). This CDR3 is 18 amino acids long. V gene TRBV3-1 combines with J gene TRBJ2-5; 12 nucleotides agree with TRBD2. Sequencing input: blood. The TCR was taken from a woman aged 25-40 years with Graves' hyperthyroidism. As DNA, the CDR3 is TGTGCCAGCAGCCAAGAGTTCGGACTAGCGGGAACCCAAGAGACCCAGTATTTC. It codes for CASSQEFGLAGTQETQYF.